This T cell receptor beta chain comes out of a study of tumour-infiltrating T cells in Burkitt lymphoma. As for the study in general: Repertoire clonality predicted overall and progression-free survival.

The length of the CDR3 is 13 residues. V was cut by 3 bases and J by 5 bases, with 8 bases left in between. The V gene's germline CDR1 is MNHEY and CDR2 SMNVEV (reference sequence). TCRdb keeps only in-frame clones here, not all; method: immunoSEQ multiplex PCR. The sample includes under 7,000 clones, 70% to 90% seen only once; the top ten take roughly 11%. This clone was detected once. Antigen: not known. Findings and caveats of the study: Many Burkitt lymphoma patients shared several public clonotypes.

The TCR comes from a human donor with Burkitt lymphoma. The rearrangement links TRBV27 to TRBJ2-1, with D unresolved. What was sequenced was tumor tissue. CDR3 DNA sequence: TGTGCCAGCAGTTTGAGCCCAGACAATGAGCAGTTCTTC. Its protein product is CASSLSPDNEQFF.